The T cell receptor beta chain described here comes from a study of post-analysis software for immune sequencing data. Across the study: Courses of disease covered relapsing-remitting, secondary progressive and progressive-relapsing multiple sclerosis.

Study-wide results and caveats: Controls' normalized Chao1 diversity significantly exceeded that of multiple sclerosis patients. Compared with controls, patients had more of about 5 TRBV segments, including TRBV5-6, TRBV5-1 and TRBV20-1. Same-batch preparations were strongly co-clustered by F measure.

In the case of this clonotype: Its cognate antigen is unknown.

Germline V gives CDR1 DFQATT, CDR2 SNEGSKA (reference sequence). The CDR3 contains 17 residues. V lost 1 base and J lost 6; bases outside the gene matches: 11. Unique-molecular-identifier-tagged TCR beta cDNA libraries were used. Approximately 0.5 million cDNA molecules were recovered from an input of 1 to 10 million T cells. MiXCR was run by TCRdb on the PCR reads, yielding one entry per CDR3 protein. Among approximately 160,000 distinct CDR3 sequences listed, approximately 31% were seen once. This sequence was found in a girl between 10 and 17 years old with multiple sclerosis. Sequenced material: blood. This chain connects TRBV20-1 to TRBJ2-3, with TRBD2 matching 12 bases. The CDR3 DNA is TGCAGTGCTAGAGTCCAAGGACTAGCGGGGTTTGTCGATACGCAGTATTTT. Translation: CSARVQGLAGFVDTQYF.